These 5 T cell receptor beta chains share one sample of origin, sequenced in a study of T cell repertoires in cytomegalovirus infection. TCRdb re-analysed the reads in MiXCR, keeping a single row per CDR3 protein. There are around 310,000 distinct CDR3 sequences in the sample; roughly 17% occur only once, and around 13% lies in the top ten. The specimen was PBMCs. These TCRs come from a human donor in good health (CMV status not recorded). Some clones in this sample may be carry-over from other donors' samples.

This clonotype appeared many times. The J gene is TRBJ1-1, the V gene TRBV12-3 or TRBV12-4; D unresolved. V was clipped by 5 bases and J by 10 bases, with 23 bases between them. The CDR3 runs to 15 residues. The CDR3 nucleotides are TGTGCCAGCAGTCCACCTCTCGGGTCGAACCTTCGAGCTTTCTTT. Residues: CASSPPLGSNLRAFF.

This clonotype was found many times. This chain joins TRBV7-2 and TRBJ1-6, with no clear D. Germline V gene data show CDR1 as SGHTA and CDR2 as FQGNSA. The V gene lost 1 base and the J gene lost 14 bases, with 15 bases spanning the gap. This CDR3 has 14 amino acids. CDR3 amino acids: CASSLDGGISTLHF. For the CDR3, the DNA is TGTGCCAGCAGCTTAGATGGAGGGATCTCAACCCTCCACTTT.

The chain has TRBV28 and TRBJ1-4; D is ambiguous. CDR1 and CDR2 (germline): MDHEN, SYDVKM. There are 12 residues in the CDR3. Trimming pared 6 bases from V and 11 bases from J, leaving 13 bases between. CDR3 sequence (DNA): TGTGCCAGCAGGAAGACTCCTGGTAAACTGTTTTTT. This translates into CASRKTPGKLFF. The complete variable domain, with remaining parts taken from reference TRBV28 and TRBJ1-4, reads DVKVTQSSRYLVKRTGEKVFLECVQDMDHENMFWYRQDPGLGLRLIYFSYDVKMKEKGDIPEGYSVSREKKERFSLILESASTNQTSMYLCASRKTPGKLFFGSGTQLSVL.

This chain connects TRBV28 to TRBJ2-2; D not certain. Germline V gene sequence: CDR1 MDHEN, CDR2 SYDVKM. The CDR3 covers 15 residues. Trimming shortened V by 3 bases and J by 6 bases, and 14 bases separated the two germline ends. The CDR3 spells CASSFYKVDAGELFF. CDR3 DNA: TGTGCCAGCAGTTTCTACAAAGTCGATGCCGGGGAGCTGTTTTTT.

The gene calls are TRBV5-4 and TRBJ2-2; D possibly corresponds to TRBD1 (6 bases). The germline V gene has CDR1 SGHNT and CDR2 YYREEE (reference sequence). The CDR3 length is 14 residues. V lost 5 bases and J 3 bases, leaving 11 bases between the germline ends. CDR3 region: CASRGNRDTGELFF. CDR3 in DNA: TGTGCCAGCAGGGGGAACAGGGACACCGGGGAGCTGTTTTTT.